Detailed here is one TCR beta chain. The target antigen is unknown. Its ends do not fully match the called genes, so a read error is possible. The sample is drawn from a study of molecular identifiers for immune sequencing clone quantification. Generation of bulk TCR libraries relied on previously described methods and listed TCR primers. Via MiXCR, TCRdb re-called the PCR reads, giving one row per CDR3 protein. The sample carries about 89,000 distinct CDR3 sequences, around a fifth recorded once. The CDR3 covers 12 residues. Looked up from germline, CDR1 is SGDLS and CDR2 is YYNGEE. The study's findings and limits: In a background of around 970,000 naive cells, spiked Jurkat TCR RNA from one cell was reportedly detectable. Effector cells had over 99% of their molecules in clones above 20 RNA copies, while naive cells had under 1%.

Sorting defined naive CD8 T cells as CD8+CD4-CCR7+CD45RA+. The chain uses TRBV9 and TRBJ2-2, with D possibly matching TRBD2 (5 bases). Sequenced sample: naive CD8+ T cells from blood, with Jurkat cell RNA spiked in. The subset denotes: FACS-sorted CD8+CD4-CCR7+CD45RA+ naive T cells. The receptor comes from a human donor in good health. Some libraries in this study had Jurkat cell RNA spiked in. The CDR3 loop reads CASSLYTGELLF. The CDR3 nucleotides are TGTGCCAGCAGCTTATACACCGGGGAGCTGCTTTTT.